This T cell receptor beta chain emerged from a study of radiotherapy plus CTLA-4 blockade in lung cancer. Study-level background: Under 20% of patients responded objectively, and approximately 31% achieved disease control.

Points from the study as a whole: TCR clones from tumors expanded in blood after radiotherapy plus ipilimumab.

In chemo-refractory metastatic non-small-cell lung cancer, patients got ipilimumab CTLA-4 blockade together with focal radiation. The CDR3 has 16 amino acids. Looked up from germline, CDR1 is LGHNA and CDR2 is YSLEER. J gave up 7 bases and V 5 bases, and 8 bases lay outside the gene matches. The assay was immunoSEQ multiplex PCR, and TCRdb's table has in-frame clones only and misses some. The data show about 77,000 clones, approximately 73% seen once. Details on this clone: As yet, its antigen is unknown.

This TCR was recovered from a human donor with non-small cell lung cancer whose response to radiotherapy plus ipilimumab could not be evaluated. The sample here was peripheral blood, taken from a patient treated with radiotherapy plus ipilimumab. The chain couples TRBV4-3 to TRBJ1-6, with 10 bases that match TRBD1. CDR3 DNA sequence: TGCGCCAGCAGCGGAATTCCGGGACAGGGGAATTCACCCCTCCACTTT. Its translation is CASSGIPGQGNSPLHF.